This passage covers 10 T cell receptor beta chains from one sample sequenced in a study of shared clonotypes between healthy human individuals. Assay: immunoSEQ multiplex PCR; the TCRdb copy retains only in-frame clones and omits some. The table records over 2 million clones, approximately 90% of them present only once. Material for sequencing was naive CD4+ T cells from PBMCs. Subset noted: CD45RA+ positively selected. The receptors here all came from a man aged 18 to 29 in good health. Some clones in this sample may be carry-over from other donors' samples.

The chain uses TRBV30 and TRBJ2-6, with TRBD1 matching over 7 bases. The CDR3 loop spans 16 amino acids. Germline lookup yields CDR1 GTSNPN and CDR2 SVGIG (reference sequence). V trimming: 2 bases; J trimming: 0 bases; junction bases outside the gene matches: 4. The CDR3 bases are TGTGCCTGGAGTATATACAGGGGCTCTGGGGCCAACGTCCTGACTTTC. Encoded protein: CAWSIYRGSGANVLTF.

The chain has TRBV5-6 and TRBJ2-7, with TRBD1 identical over 7 bases. The CDR3 extends over 15 amino acids. The germline V gene encodes CDR1 SGHDT and CDR2 YYEEEE. J was trimmed by 3 bases and V by 4 bases; bases with no gene match: 10. CDR3 sequence (DNA): TGTGCCAGCAGCACGCTGGACAGGAAACTCTACGAGCAGTACTTC. It yields the protein CASSTLDRKLYEQYF.

The rearrangement links TRBV7-5 to TRBJ2-7; the D call TRBD1 from the table was never checked on the DNA. TRBV7-5 is described as a pseudogene. The CDR3 runs 15 residues. Here the CDR3 reads CARSLNSQGTYEQYF. The CDR3 nucleotides read TGTGCCAGAAGCTTAAACTCGCAGGGAACCTACGAGCAGTACTTC.

This clone has only one observation. The rearrangement links TRBV30 to TRBJ2-7, with D tentatively TRBD1 (6 bases). Trimming removed 0 bases at V and 3 bases at J, with 12 bases between. The CDR3 totals 14 residues. Germline lookup yields CDR1 GTSNPN and CDR2 SVGIG (reference sequence). The CDR3 DNA is TGTGCCTGGAGTGTTAGGAACAGGGTCTACGAGCAGTACTTC. Protein: CAWSVRNRVYEQYF.

The chain uses TRBV7-2 and TRBJ1-1, with TRBD1 identical over 7 bases. The germline V gene encodes CDR1 SGHTA and CDR2 FQGNSA. J was trimmed by 7 bases and V by 5 bases; bases with no gene match: 13. The CDR3 is 15 amino acids. The CDR3: CASSIFNDRVVEAFF. The CDR3 region has the DNA TGTGCCAGCAGCATCTTTAATGACAGGGTCGTTGAAGCTTTCTTT.

In the case of this clone: Distinct nucleotide sequences in the sample also encode this CDR3. The chain couples TRBV18 to TRBJ2-5; D possibly matches TRBD1 or TRBD2 (5 bases each). The V end was cut by 0 bases, the J end by 5 bases, with 7 bases between. The germline V gene has CDR1 KGHSH and CDR2 LQKENI. The CDR3 consists of 13 residues. The CDR3 coding sequence is TGTGCCAGCTCACCACCGGGGGAGGAGACCCAGTACTTC. Protein product: CASSPPGEETQYF.

The V call is TRBV18, the J call TRBJ2-5; D may be TRBD2 (6 bases). The germline gives CDR1 KGHSH, CDR2 LQKENI. Trimming stripped 6 bases from V and 2 bases from J, with 10 bases between. The CDR3 runs 13 residues. CDR3 sequence reads: CASSPTRQETQYF. As DNA, the CDR3 is TGTGCCAGCTCCCCGACTAGACAAGAGACCCAGTACTTC.

The chain uses TRBV11-2 and TRBJ2-2; a weak D match, TRBD2 (6 bases). The germline V and J ends were trimmed by 1 base and 0 bases, with 9 bases remaining between them. The germline V gene encodes CDR1 SGHAT and CDR2 FQNNGV. The CDR3 length is 16 residues. The CDR3 protein is CASSLASVPNTGELFF. In nucleotides, the CDR3 is TGTGCCAGCAGCTTAGCTAGCGTCCCGAACACCGGGGAGCTGTTTTTT. The full variable domain, rest sourced from reference TRBV11-2 and TRBJ2-2, is EAGVAQSPRYKIIEKRQSVAFWCNPISGHATLYWYQQILGQGPKLLIQFQNNGVVDDSQLPKDRFSAERLKGVDSTLKIQPAKLEDSAVYLCASSLASVPNTGELFFGEGSRLTVL.

The chain combines TRBV25-1 with TRBJ1-2; D might be TRBD1 (5 bases). The CDR3 extends over 13 amino acids. Germline loops: CDR1 MGHDK, CDR2 SYGVNS. Trimming cost V 2 bases and J 7 bases, with 11 bases left between them. The CDR3 bases are TGTGCCAGCAGTGAAGGGGCACTACCTGGCTACACCTTC. Protein product: CASSEGALPGYTF.

The chain carries TRBV15 and TRBJ2-2; weak D call: TRBD2 (5 bases). Trimming removed 5 bases at V and 3 bases at J, with 13 bases between. CDR3 length equals 15 residues. CDR1 is LNHNV and CDR2 is YYDKDF in the germline V gene (reference sequence). CDR3 coding DNA: TGTGCCACCAGCCGGTCAAGGCGGGACACCGGGGAGCTGTTTTTT. It codes for CATSRSRRDTGELFF. Variable domain in full (rest from reference TRBV15 and TRBJ2-2): DAMVIQNPRYQVTQFGKPVTLSCSQTLNHNVMYWYQQKSSQAPKLLFHYYDKDFNNEADTPDNFQSRRPNTSFCFLDIRSPGLGDTAMYLCATSRSRRDTGELFFGEGSRLTVL.